This T cell receptor beta chain was recorded in a study of cytomegalovirus exposure and HLA in healthy donors. The V gene's germline CDR1 is SGHDT and CDR2 YYEEEE. V lost 3 bases, J lost 2 bases, and 11 bases lay in between. CDR3 length: 14 amino acids. General study points: In most subjects, TCR beta sequences reportedly gave accurate predictions of HLA-A and HLA-B alleles. A later analysis linked a missense DCLRE1C variant to TCR beta V- and J-gene trimming.

Comments on this clone: The antigen is unknown.

60 Vbeta and 13 Jbeta primers were used in PCR. Clones were sequenced by immunoSEQ multiplex PCR, and TCRdb holds only the in-frame ones, with some missing. The data hold approximately 160,000 clones, with 68% observed a single time. This chain uses TRBV5-6 with TRBJ1-1; TRBD1 is a possible D gene (5 bases). This clonotype was sampled from a man aged 50 to 60 in good health and CMV-seronegative. Material: PBMCs. The CDR3, as DNA: TGTGCCAGCAGCTGGCGGGGCACCAACACTGAAGCTTTCTTT. This sequence encodes CASSWRGTNTEAFF.